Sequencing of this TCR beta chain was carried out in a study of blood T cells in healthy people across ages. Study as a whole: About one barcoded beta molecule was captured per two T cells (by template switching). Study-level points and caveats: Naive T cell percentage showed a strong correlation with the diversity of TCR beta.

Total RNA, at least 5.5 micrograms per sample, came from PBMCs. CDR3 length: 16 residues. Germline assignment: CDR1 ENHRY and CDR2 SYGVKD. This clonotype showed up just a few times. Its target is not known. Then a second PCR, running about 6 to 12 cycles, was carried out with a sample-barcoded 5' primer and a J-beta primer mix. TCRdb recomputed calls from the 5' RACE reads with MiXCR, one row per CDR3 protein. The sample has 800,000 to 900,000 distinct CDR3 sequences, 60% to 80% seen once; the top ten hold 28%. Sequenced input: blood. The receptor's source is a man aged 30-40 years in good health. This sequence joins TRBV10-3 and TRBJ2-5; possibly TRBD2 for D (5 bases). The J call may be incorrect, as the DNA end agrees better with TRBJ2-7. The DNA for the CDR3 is TGTGCCATCAGTGAGAGGGCGGCCCCCCCGGGAAACGAGCAGTACTTC. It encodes CAISERAAPPGNEQYF.